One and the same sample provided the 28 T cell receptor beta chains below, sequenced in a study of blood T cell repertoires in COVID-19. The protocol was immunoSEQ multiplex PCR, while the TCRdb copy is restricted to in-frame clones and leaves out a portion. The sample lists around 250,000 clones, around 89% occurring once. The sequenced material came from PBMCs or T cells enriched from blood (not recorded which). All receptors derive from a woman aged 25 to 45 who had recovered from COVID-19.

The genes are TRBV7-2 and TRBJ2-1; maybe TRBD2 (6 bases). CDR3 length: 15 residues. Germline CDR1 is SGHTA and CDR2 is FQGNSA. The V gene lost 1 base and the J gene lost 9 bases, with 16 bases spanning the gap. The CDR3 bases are TGTGCCAGCAGCTTAGTAGAGGACTACTGGGGTGAGCAGTTCTTC. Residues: CASSLVEDYWGEQFF.

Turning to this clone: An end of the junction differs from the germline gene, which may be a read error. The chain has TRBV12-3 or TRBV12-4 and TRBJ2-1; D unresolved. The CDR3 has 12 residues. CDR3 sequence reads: CASSLEAPRALF. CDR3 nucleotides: TGTGCCAGCAGTCTCGAGGCGCCCCGAGCGCTCTTC.

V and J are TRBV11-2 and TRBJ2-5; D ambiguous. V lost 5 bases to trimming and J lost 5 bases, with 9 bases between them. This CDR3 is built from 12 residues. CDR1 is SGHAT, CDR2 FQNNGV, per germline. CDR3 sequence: CASSPTRETQYF. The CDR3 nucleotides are TGTGCCAGCAGCCCGACGAGGGAGACCCAGTACTTC.

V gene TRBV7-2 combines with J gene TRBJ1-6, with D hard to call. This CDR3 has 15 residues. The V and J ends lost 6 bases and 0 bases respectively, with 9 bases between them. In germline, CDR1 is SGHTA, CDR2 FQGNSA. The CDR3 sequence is CASSPLSSYNSPLHF. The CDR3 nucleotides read TGTGCCAGCAGTCCCCTAAGCTCCTATAATTCACCCCTCCACTTT.

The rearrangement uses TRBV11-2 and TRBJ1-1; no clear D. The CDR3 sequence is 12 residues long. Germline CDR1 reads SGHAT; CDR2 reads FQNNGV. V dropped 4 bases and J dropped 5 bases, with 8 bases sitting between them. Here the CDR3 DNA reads TGTGCCAGCAGCTACGGAGGGACTGAAGCTTTCTTT. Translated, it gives CASSYGGTEAFF.

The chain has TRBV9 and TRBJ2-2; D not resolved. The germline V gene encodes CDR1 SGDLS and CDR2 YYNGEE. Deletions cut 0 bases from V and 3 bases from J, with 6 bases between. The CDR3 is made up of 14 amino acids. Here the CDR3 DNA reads TGTGCCAGCAGCGTAGTAACAGACACCGGGGAGCTGTTTTTT. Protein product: CASSVVTDTGELFF. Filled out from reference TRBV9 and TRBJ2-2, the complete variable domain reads DSGVTQTPKHLITATGQRVTLRCSPRSGDLSVYWYQQSLDQGLQFLIQYYNGEERAKGNILERFSAQQFPDLHSELNLSSLELGDSALYFCASSVVTDTGELFFGEGSRLTVL.

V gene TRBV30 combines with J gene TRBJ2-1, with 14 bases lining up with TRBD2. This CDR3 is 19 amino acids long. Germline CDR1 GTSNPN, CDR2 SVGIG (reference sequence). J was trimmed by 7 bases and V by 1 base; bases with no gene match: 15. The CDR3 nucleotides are TGTGCCTGGAGTGGGGGACGGCAGGGACTAGCGGGAGCGGATAATGAGCAGTTCTTC. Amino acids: CAWSGGRQGLAGADNEQFF.

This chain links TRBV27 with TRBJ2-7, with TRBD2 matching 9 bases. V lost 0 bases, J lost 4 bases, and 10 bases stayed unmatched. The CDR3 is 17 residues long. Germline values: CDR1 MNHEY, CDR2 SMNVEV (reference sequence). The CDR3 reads CASSLSVGGRVGYEQYF. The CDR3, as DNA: TGTGCCAGCAGTTTATCGGTCGGCGGGAGGGTCGGGTACGAGCAGTACTTC.

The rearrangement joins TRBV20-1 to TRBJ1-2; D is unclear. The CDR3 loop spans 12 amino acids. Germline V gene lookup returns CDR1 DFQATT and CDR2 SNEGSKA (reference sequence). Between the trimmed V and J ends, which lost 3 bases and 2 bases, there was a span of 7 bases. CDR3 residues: CSASKQNYGYTF. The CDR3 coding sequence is TGCAGTGCTAGTAAGCAAAACTATGGCTACACCTTC.

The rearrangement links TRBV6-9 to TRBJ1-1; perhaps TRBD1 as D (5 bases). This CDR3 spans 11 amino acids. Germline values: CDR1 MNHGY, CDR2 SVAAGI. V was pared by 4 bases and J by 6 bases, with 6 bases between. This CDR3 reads CASSWTSEAFF. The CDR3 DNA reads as TGTGCCAGCAGTTGGACATCTGAAGCTTTCTTT.

The CDR3 here is CAWSAGGVPHGYTF. The DNA for the CDR3 is TGTGCCTGGAGTGCAGGGGGCGTCCCTCATGGCTACACCTTC. This chain connects TRBV30 to TRBJ1-2; 8 positions agree with TRBD1. Germline CDR1 is GTSNPN and CDR2 is SVGIG (reference sequence). J lost 6 bases, V lost 1 base, and 7 bases had no gene match. The CDR3 totals 14 residues.

The CDR3 DNA follows: TGTGCCAGTAGTCAGTCTTCGACGACAGGGGCCTACGAGCAGTACTTC. Encoded protein: CASSQSSTTGAYEQYF. V usage is TRBV19 and J usage is TRBJ2-7, with TRBD1 matching 8 bases. Germline lookup yields CDR1 LNHDA and CDR2 SQIVND (reference sequence). The CDR3 is 16 amino acids. Germline trimming cut 5 bases from V and 2 bases from J; bases unmatched to any gene: 11.

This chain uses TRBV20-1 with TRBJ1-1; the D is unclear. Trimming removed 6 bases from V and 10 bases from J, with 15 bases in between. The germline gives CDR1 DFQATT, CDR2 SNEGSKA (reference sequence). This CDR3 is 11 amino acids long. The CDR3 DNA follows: TGCAGTGCCCCCTGGCCCCCATTAGCTTTCTTT. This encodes CSAPWPPLAFF.

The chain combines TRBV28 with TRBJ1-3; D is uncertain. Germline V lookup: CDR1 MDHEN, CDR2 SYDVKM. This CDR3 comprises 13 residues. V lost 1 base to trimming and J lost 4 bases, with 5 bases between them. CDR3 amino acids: CASSLSTGNTIYF. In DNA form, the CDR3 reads TGTGCCAGCAGTTTATCGACAGGAAACACCATATATTTT.

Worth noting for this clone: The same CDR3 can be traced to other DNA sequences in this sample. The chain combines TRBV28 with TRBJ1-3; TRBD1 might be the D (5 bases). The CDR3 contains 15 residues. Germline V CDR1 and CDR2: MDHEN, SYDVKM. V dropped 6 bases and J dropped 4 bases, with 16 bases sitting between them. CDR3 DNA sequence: TGTGCCAGCAGCCGCTCGGGGGGGGTGGGAAACACCATATATTTT. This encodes CASSRSGGVGNTIYF.

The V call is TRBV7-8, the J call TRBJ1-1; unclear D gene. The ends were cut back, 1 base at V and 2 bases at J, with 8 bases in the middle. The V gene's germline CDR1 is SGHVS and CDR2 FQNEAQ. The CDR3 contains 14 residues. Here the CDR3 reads CASSLGNSNTEAFF. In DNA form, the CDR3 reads TGTGCCAGCAGCTTAGGGAACAGCAACACTGAAGCTTTCTTT.

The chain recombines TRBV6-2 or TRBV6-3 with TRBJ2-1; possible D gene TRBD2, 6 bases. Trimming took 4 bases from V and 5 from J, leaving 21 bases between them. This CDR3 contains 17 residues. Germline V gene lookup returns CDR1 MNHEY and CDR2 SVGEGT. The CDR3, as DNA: TGTGCCAGCAGTTCCTACGTCCGGGACTGGGGCCACAATGAGCAGTTCTTC. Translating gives CASSSYVRDWGHNEQFF.

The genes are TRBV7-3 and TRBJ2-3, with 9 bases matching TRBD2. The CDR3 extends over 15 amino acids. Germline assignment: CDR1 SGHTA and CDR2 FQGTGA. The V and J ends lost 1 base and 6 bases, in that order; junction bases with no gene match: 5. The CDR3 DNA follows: TGTGCCAGCAGCTTAAGTCTAGCGGGAAGGGATACGCAGTATTTT. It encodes CASSLSLAGRDTQYF.

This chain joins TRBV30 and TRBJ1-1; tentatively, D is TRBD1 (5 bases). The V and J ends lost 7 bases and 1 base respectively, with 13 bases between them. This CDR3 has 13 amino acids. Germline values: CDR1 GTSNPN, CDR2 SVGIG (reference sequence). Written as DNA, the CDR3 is TGTGCCTACGCCCCCGACAGGAACACTGAAGCTTTCTTT. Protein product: CAYAPDRNTEAFF.

The CDR3 nucleotides are TGCAGTGCTGGGAGGGCAAACACCATATATTTT. It is translated as CSAGRANTIYF. The V call is TRBV20-1, the J call TRBJ1-3; D is ambiguous. This CDR3 comprises 11 residues. Germline assignment: CDR1 DFQATT and CDR2 SNEGSKA (reference sequence). The germline V and J ends were trimmed by 5 bases and 6 bases, with 8 bases remaining between them.

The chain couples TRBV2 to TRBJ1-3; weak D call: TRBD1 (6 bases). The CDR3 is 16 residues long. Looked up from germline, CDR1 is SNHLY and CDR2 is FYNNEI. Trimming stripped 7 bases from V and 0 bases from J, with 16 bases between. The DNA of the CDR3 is TGTGCCAGCACTGAGGGCAGGGGAAACTCTGGAAACACCATATATTTT. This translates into CASTEGRGNSGNTIYF.

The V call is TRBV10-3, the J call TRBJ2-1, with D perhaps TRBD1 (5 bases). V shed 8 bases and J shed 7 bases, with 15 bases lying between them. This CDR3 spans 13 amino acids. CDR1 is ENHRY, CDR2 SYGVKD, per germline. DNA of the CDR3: TGTGCCATCCGCAGGGATGTGTTGAATGAGCAGTTCTTC. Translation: CAIRRDVLNEQFF.

CDR3 loop: CASSYVTSLHYEQYF. CDR3 bases: TGTGCCAGCAGTTATGTGACTAGCCTCCACTACGAGCAGTACTTC. The chain carries TRBV27 and TRBJ2-7; TRBD2 aligns across 7 bases. Germline V lookup: CDR1 MNHEY, CDR2 SMNVEV (reference sequence). The V segment lost 4 bases and the J segment 3 bases; nucleotides outside the gene matches: 9. The CDR3 covers 15 residues.

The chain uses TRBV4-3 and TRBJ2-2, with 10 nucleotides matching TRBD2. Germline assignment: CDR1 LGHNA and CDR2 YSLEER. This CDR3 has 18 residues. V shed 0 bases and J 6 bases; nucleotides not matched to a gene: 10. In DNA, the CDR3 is TGCGCCAGCAGCCAAGATCCCAGCGGGAGGGCCTACGCCGGGGAGCTGTTTTTT. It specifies CASSQDPSGRAYAGELFF.

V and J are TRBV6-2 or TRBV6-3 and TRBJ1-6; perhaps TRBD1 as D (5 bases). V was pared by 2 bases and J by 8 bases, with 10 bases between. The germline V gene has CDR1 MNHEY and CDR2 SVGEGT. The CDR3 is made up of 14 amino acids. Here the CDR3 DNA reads TGTGCCAGCAGTTACGCGGCAGGGTATTCACCCCTCCACTTT. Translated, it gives CASSYAAGYSPLHF.

CDR3 in DNA: TGTGCCAGCAGTTCCACAGGGGCGAGGAGTGGCGAGCAGTACTTC. As protein: CASSSTGARSGEQYF. The rearrangement links TRBV28 to TRBJ2-7; 7 bases line up with TRBD1. From germline, CDR1 is MDHEN and CDR2 SYDVKM. V shed 4 bases and J 6 bases; nucleotides not matched to a gene: 12. The CDR3 is 15 amino acids.

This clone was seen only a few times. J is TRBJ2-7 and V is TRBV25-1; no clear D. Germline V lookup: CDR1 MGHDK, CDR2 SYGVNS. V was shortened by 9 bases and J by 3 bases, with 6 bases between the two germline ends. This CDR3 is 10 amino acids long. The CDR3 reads CASFLYEQYF. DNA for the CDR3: TGTGCCAGTTTCCTCTACGAGCAGTACTTC.

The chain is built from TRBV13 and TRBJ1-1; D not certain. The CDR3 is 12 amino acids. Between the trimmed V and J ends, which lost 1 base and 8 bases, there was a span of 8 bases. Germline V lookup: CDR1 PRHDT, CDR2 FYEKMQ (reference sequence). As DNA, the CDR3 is TGTGCCAGCAGCTTAGTACCCAGGGAAGCTTTCTTT. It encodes CASSLVPREAFF. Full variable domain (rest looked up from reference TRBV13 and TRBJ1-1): AAGVIQSPRHLIKEKRETATLKCYPIPRHDTVYWYQQGPGQDPQFLISFYEKMQSDKGSIPDRFSAQQFSDYHSELNMSSLELGDSALYFCASSLVPREAFFGQGTRLTVV.